These T cell receptor beta chains were read from a single sample in a study of cytomegalovirus exposure and HLA in healthy donors. Profiling relied on immunoSEQ multiplex PCR, and the TCRdb table lists in-frame clones only, not all of them. The sample lists 300,000 to 400,000 clones; around 86% were seen once. Sequencing was carried out using PBMCs. The receptors shown here come from a young woman in good health and CMV-seronegative. CDR3s leave out the opening cysteine and the closing phenylalanine or tryptophan. Fields, in order: clone size, J gene, V gene, CDR3 protein. Some rows have no size entry. The others give once, few or many, or a class for an expanded clone.

abundance: -
j_gene: TRBJ2-2
v_gene: TRBV23-1
CDR3aa: ASIHNTGELF

abundance: -
j_gene: TRBJ2-1
v_gene: TRBV23-1
CDR3aa: ARRQGPTHNEQF

abundance: -
j_gene: TRBJ1-1
v_gene: TRBV6-5
CDR3aa: ASSYETALNTEAF

abundance: -
j_gene: TRBJ1-1
v_gene: TRBV28
CDR3aa: ASSFLRGWNTEAF

abundance: -
j_gene: TRBJ2-7
v_gene: TRBV11-1
CDR3aa: ASSLATSGGAEQY

abundance: -
j_gene: TRBJ2-1
v_gene: TRBV5-1
CDR3aa: ASSVILSADNEQF

abundance: -
j_gene: TRBJ2-7
v_gene: TRBV5-1
CDR3aa: ASSWGQSYEQY

abundance: -
j_gene: TRBJ1-2
v_gene: TRBV21-1
CDR3aa: ASSKVEYYGYT

abundance: -
j_gene: TRBJ2-1
v_gene: TRBV28
CDR3aa: ASSSPLTSGSLRGPYNEQF

abundance: -
j_gene: TRBJ1-2
v_gene: TRBV19
CDR3aa: ASSIGQRGYT

abundance: -
j_gene: TRBJ2-3
v_gene: TRBV7-6
CDR3aa: ASSLGGSPDTQY

abundance: few
j_gene: TRBJ1-6
v_gene: TRBV2
CDR3aa: ASGGTGGNNSPLH

abundance: -
j_gene: TRBJ2-1
v_gene: TRBV7-9
CDR3aa: ASTQTGPGNEQF

abundance: -
j_gene: TRBJ2-1
v_gene: TRBV18
CDR3aa: ASSHSGRAGNEQF

abundance: -
j_gene: TRBJ2-3
v_gene: TRBV6-5
CDR3aa: ASSQNGGVTDTQY

abundance: once
j_gene: TRBJ1-2
v_gene: TRBV18
CDR3aa: ASSQTEGYT

abundance: -
j_gene: TRBJ2-2
v_gene: TRBV30
CDR3aa: AWSLRLPGELF

abundance: -
j_gene: TRBJ1-4
v_gene: TRBV7-9
CDR3aa: ASSLQFGSATNEKLF

abundance: -
j_gene: TRBJ1-3
v_gene: TRBV27
CDR3aa: ASSPGTGGGNTIY

abundance: -
j_gene: TRBJ2-6
v_gene: TRBV29-1
CDR3aa: SVERGSSGANVLT

abundance: -
j_gene: TRBJ2-7
v_gene: TRBV29-1
CDR3aa: SATQDHEQY

abundance: -
j_gene: TRBJ2-7
v_gene: TRBV11-2
CDR3aa: ASSLIVAGGPDKDEQY

abundance: once
j_gene: TRBJ2-2
v_gene: TRBV19
CDR3aa: ASSAQLSLNTGELF

abundance: few
j_gene: TRBJ2-1
v_gene: TRBV11-2
CDR3aa: ASRSTSGDNEQF

abundance: -
j_gene: TRBJ1-5
v_gene: TRBV30
CDR3aa: AWSPGQGPNQPQH

abundance: -
j_gene: TRBJ2-5
v_gene: TRBV5-1
CDR3aa: ASRDTWGTGYH

abundance: -
j_gene: TRBJ2-7
v_gene: TRBV9
CDR3aa: ASSPSPSSYEQY

abundance: -
j_gene: TRBJ2-1
v_gene: TRBV5-6
CDR3aa: ASRPTPGGPDNEQF

abundance: -
j_gene: TRBJ1-5
v_gene: TRBV2
CDR3aa: ASSDQGLIVEPQH

abundance: -
j_gene: TRBJ1-2
v_gene: TRBV5-1
CDR3aa: ASSRDIGSHRNYGYT

abundance: -
j_gene: TRBJ2-7
v_gene: TRBV27
CDR3aa: ASSLLSSYEQY

abundance: -
j_gene: TRBJ2-4
v_gene: TRBV27
CDR3aa: ASSWGTGENIQY